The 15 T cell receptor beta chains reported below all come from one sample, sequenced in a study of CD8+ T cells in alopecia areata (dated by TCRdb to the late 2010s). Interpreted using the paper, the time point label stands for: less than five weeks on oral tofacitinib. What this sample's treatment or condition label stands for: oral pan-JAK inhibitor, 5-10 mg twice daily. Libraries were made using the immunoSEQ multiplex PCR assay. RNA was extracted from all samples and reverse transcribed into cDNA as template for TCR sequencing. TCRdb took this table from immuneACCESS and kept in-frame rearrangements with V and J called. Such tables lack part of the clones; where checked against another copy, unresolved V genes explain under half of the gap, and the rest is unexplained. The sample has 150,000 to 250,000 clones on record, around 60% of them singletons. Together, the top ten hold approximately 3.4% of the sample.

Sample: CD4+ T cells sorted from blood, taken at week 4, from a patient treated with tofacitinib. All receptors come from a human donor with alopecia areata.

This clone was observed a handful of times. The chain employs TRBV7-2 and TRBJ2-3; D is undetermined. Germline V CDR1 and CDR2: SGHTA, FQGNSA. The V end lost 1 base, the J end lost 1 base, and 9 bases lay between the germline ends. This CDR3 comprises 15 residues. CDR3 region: CASSLVGQGTDTQYF. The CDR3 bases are TGTGCCAGCAGCTTAGTCGGCCAGGGCACAGATACGCAGTATTTT.

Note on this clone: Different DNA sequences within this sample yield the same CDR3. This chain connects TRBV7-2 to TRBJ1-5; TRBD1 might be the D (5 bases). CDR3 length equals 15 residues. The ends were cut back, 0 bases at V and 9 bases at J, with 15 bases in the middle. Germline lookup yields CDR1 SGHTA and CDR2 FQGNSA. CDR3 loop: CASSLARGEGTPQHF. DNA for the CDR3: TGTGCCAGCAGCTTAGCGAGAGGGGAAGGTACGCCCCAGCATTTT.

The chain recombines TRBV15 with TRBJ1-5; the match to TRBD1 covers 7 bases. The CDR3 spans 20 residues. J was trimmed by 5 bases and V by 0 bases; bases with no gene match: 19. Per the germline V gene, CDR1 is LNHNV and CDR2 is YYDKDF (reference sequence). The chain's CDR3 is CATSRDLPGQSPAGDQPQHF. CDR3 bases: TGTGCCACCAGCAGAGATTTGCCGGGACAGTCCCCCGCGGGGGATCAGCCCCAGCATTTT.

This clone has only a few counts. This CDR3 reads CATLRQWGEEKLFF. As DNA, the CDR3 is TGTGCCACTCTTAGACAGTGGGGTGAGGAAAAACTGTTTTTT. The V gene is TRBV28, the J gene TRBJ1-4, with TRBD1 as a possible D gene (5 bases). Germline V gene sequence: CDR1 MDHEN, CDR2 SYDVKM. V was pared by 10 bases and J by 8 bases, with 20 bases between. This CDR3 is built from 14 residues.

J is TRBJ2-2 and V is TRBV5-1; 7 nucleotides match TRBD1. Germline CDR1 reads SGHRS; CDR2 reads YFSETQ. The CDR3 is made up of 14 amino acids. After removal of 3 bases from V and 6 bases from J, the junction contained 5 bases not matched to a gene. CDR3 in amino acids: CASSSTGRPGELFF. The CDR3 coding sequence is TGCGCCAGCAGCTCGACAGGGCGCCCCGGGGAGCTGTTTTTT.

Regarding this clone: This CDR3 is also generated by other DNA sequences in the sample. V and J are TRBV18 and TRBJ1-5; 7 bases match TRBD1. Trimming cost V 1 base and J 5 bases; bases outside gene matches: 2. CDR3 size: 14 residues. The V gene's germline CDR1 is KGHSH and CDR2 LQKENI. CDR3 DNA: TGTGCCAGCTCACCACAGGGGGCAGATCAGCCCCAGCATTTT. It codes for CASSPQGADQPQHF.

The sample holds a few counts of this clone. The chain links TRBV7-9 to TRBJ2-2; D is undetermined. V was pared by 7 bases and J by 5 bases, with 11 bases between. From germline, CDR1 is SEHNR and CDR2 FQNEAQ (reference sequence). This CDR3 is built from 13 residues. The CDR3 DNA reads TGTGCCAGCATCAGGACCCAAACCGGGGAGCTGTTTTTT. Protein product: CASIRTQTGELFF.

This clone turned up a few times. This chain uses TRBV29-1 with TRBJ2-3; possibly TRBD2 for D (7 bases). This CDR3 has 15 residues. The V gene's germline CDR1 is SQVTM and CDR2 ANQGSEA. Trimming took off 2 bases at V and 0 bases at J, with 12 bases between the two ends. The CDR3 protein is CSVERRGPSTDTQYF. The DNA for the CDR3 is TGCAGCGTTGAACGGCGGGGGCCTAGCACAGATACGCAGTATTTT.

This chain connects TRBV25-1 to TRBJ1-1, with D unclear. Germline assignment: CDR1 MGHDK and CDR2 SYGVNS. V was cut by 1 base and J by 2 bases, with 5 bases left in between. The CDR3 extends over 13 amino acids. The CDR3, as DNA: TGTGCCAGCAGTGAATGGGTTAACACTGAAGCTTTCTTT. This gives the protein CASSEWVNTEAFF.

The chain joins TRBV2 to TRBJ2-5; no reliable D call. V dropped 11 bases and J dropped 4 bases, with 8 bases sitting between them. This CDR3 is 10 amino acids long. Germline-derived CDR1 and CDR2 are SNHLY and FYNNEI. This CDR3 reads CAVQTETQYF. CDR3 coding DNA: TGTGCCGTCCAAACAGAGACCCAGTACTTC.

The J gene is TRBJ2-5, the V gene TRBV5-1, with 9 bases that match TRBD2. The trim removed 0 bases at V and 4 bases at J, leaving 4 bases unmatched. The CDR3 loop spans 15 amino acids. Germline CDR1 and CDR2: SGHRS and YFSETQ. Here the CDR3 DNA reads TGCGCCAGCAGCTTGGGGTCTAGCGGGGTAGAGACCCAGTACTTC. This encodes CASSLGSSGVETQYF.

The CDR3 sequence is CAWSDPGLAGVHTQYF. The CDR3 nucleotides are TGTGCCTGGAGTGATCCGGGACTAGCGGGGGTGCATACGCAGTATTTT. The V gene is TRBV30, the J gene TRBJ2-3, with 14 bases identical to TRBD2. J was trimmed by 7 bases and V by 1 base; bases with no gene match: 7. This CDR3 has 16 residues. The germline gives CDR1 GTSNPN, CDR2 SVGIG (reference sequence). Full variable domain (rest looked up from reference TRBV30 and TRBJ2-3): SQTIHQWPATLVQPVGSPLSLECTVEGTSNPNLYWYRQAAGRGLQLLFYSVGIGQISSEVPQNLSASRPQDRQFILSSKKLLLSDSGFYLCAWSDPGLAGVHTQYFGPGTRLTVL.

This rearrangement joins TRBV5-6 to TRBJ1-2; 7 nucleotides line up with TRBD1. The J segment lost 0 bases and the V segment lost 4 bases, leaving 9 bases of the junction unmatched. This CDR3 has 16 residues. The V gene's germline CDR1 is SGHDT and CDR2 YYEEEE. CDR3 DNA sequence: TGTGCCAGCAGCATTGACAGGGCAGGGGCTAACTATGGCTACACCTTC. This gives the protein CASSIDRAGANYGYTF. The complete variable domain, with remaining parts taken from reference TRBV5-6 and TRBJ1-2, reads DAGVTQSPTHLIKTRGQQVTLRCSPKSGHDTVSWYQQALGQGPQFIFQYYEEEERQRGNFPDRFSGHQFPNYSSELNVNALLLGDSALYLCASSIDRAGANYGYTFGSGTRLTVV.

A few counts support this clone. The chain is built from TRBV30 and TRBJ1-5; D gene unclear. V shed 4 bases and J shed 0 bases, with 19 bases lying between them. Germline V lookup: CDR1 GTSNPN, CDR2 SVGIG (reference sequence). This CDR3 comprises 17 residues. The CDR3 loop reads CAWTRSGGSLSNQPQHF. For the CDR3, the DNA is TGTGCCTGGACCCGTTCTGGCGGGTCGCTTAGCAATCAGCCCCAGCATTTT.

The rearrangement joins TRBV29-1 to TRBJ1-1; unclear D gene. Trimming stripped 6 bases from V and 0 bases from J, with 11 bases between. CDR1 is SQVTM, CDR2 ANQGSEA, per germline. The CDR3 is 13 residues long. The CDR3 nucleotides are TGCAGCGTCGATGGGTGGGTGAACACTGAAGCTTTCTTT. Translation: CSVDGWVNTEAFF.